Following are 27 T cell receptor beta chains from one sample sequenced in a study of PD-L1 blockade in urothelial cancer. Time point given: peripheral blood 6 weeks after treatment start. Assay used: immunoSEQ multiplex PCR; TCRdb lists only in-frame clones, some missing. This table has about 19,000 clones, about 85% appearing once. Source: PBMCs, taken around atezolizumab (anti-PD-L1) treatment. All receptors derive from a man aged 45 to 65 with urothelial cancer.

The CDR3 is CASSSGTGGYEKLFF. The CDR3 DNA sequence: TGTGCCAGCAGTTCTGGGACAGGGGGTTATGAAAAACTGTTTTTT. This chain joins TRBV2 and TRBJ1-4; TRBD1 matches at 11 bases. The CDR3 is made up of 15 amino acids. Germline loops: CDR1 SNHLY, CDR2 FYNNEI. The trim removed 5 bases at V and 6 bases at J, leaving 5 bases unmatched.

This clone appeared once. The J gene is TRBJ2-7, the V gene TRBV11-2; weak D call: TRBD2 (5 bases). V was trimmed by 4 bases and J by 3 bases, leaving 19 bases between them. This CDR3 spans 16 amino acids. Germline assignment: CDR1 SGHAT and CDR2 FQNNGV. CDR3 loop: CASSSPRQPEGYEQYV. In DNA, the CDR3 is TGTGCCAGCAGCTCCCCCCGTCAACCCGAGGGCTACGAGCAGTACGTC.

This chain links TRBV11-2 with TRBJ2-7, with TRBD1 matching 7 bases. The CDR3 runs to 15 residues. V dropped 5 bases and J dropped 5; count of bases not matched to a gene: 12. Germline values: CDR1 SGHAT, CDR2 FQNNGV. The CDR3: CASSPFRQGKDEQYF. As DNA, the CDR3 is TGTGCCAGCAGCCCCTTTAGACAGGGTAAGGACGAGCAGTACTTC.

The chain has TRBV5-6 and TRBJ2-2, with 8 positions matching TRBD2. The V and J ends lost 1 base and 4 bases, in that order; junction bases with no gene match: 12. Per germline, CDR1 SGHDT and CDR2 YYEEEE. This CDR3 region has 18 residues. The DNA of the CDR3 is TGTGCCAGCAGCTTGCCTTATCTGGGGACTAGGGGCACCGGGGAGCTGTTTTTT. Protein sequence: CASSLPYLGTRGTGELFF.

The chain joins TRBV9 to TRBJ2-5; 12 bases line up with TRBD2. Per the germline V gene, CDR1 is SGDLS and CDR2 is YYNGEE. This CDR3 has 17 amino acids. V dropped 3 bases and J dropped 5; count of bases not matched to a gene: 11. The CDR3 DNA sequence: TGTGCCAGCAGCGCCCGGGCTAGCGGGAGGGGTTGGGAGACCCAGTACTTC. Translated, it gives CASSARASGRGWETQYF.

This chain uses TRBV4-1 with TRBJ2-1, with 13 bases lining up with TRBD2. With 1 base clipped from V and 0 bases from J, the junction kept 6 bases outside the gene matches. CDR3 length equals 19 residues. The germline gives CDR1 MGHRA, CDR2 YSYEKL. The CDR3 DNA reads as TGCGCCAGCAGCCAAGGGACTAGCGGGAGTGGAGGCTCCTACAATGAGCAGTTCTTC. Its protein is CASSQGTSGSGGSYNEQFF.

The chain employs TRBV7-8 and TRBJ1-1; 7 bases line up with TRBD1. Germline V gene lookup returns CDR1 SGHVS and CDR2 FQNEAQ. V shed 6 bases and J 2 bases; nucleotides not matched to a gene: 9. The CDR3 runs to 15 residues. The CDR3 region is CASRSGTATNTEAFF. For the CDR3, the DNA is TGTGCCAGCAGATCCGGGACAGCTACTAACACTGAAGCTTTCTTT.

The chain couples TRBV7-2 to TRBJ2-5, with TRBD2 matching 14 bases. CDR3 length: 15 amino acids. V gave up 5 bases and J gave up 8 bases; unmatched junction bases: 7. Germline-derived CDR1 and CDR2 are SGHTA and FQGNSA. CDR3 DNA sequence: TGTGCCAGCAGCCCCCAAGGACTAGCGGGAGGTACCCAGTACTTC. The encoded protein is CASSPQGLAGGTQYF.

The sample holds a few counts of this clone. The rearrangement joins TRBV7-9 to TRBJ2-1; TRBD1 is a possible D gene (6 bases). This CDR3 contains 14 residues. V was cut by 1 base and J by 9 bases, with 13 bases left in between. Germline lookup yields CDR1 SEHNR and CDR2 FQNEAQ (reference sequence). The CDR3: CASSLGAGDVEQFF. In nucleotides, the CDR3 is TGTGCCAGCAGCTTAGGTGCAGGGGATGTTGAGCAGTTCTTC.

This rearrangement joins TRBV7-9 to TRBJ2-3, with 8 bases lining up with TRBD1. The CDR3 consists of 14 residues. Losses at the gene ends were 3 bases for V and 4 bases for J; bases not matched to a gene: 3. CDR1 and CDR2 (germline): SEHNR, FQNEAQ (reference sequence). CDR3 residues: CASSFRGRADTQYF. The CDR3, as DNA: TGTGCCAGCAGCTTCAGGGGGCGGGCAGATACGCAGTATTTT.

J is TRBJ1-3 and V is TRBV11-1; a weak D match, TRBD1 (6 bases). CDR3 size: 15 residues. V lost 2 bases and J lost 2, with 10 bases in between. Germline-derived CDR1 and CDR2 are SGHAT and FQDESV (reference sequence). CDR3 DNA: TGTGCCAGCAGCTTATGGACAGAGCCTGGAAACACCATATATTTT. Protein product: CASSLWTEPGNTIYF.

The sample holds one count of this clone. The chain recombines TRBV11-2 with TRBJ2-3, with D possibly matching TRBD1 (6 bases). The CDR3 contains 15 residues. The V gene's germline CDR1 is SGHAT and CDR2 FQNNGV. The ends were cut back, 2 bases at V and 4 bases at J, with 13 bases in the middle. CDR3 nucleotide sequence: TGTGCCAGCAGCTTACAGGGGCCCGTAGCAGATACGCAGTATTTT. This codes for CASSLQGPVADTQYF.

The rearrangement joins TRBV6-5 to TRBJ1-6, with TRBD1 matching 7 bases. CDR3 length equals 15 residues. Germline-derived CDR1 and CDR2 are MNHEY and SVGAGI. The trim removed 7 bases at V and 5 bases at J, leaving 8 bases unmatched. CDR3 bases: TGTGCCAGCAAAAGGGGAGACAGGGATAATTCACCCCTCCACTTT. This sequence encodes CASKRGDRDNSPLHF.

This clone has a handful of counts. CDR3 nucleotide sequence: TGCAGCGTTGAAGAGATGAGGAGTACCGGGGAGCTGTTTTTT. Its translation is CSVEEMRSTGELFF. This rearrangement joins TRBV29-1 to TRBJ2-2; D remains unclear. V was trimmed by 0 bases and J by 5 bases, leaving 10 bases between them. Germline V gene sequence: CDR1 SQVTM, CDR2 ANQGSEA. This CDR3 contains 14 residues.

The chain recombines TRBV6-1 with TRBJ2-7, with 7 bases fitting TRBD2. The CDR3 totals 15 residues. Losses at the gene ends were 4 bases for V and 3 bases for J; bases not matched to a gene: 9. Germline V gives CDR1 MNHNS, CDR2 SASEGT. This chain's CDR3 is CASSAGGPPDYEQYF. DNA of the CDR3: TGTGCCAGCAGTGCGGGGGGTCCGCCTGACTACGAGCAGTACTTC.

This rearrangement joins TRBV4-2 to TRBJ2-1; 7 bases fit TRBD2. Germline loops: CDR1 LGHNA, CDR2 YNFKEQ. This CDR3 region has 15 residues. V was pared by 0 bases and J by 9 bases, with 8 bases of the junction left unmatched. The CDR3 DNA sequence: TGTGCCAGCAGCCAAGATGGGGGGAGGGCAAGTGAGCAGTTCTTC. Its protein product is CASSQDGGRASEQFF.

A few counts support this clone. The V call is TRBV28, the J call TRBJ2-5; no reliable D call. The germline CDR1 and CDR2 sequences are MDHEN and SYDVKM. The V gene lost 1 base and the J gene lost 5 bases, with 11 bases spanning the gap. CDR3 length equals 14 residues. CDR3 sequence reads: CASSLYAQLETQYF. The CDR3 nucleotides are TGTGCCAGCAGTTTATACGCACAGTTGGAGACCCAGTACTTC.

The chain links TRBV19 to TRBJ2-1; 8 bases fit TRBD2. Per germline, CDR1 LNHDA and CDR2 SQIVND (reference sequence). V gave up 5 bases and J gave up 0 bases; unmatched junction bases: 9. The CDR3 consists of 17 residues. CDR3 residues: CASSPHPGGPSYNEQFF. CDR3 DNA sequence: TGTGCCAGTAGTCCCCATCCGGGGGGGCCCTCCTACAATGAGCAGTTCTTC. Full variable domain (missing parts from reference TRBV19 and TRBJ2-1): DGGITQSPKYLFRKEGQNVTLSCEQNLNHDAMYWYRQDPGQGLRLIYYSQIVNDFQKGDIAEGYSVSREKKESFPLTVTSAQKNPTAFYLCASSPHPGGPSYNEQFFGPGTRLTVL.

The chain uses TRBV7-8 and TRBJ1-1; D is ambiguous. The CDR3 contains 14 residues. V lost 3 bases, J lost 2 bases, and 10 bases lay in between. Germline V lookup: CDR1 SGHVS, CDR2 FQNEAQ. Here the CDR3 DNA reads TGTGCCAGCAGCTTGCGGGAGGGAAACACTGAAGCTTTCTTT. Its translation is CASSLREGNTEAFF.

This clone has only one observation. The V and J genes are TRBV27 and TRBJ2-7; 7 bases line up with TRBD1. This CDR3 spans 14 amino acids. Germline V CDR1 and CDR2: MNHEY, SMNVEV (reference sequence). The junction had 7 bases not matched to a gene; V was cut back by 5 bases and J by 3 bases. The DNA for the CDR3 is TGTGCCAGCAGTACCGAAAGGGACAGCTACGAGCAGTACTTC. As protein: CASSTERDSYEQYF.

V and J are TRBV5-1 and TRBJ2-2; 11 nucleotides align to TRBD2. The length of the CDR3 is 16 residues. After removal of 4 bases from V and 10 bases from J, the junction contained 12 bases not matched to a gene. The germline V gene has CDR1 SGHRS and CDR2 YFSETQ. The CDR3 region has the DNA TGCGCCAGCAGCGCCGGGACTAGCGGATTAAGTACGGAGCTGTTTTTT. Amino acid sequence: CASSAGTSGLSTELFF.

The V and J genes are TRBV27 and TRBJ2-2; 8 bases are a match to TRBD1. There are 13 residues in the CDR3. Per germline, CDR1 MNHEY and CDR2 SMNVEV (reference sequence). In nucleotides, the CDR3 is TGTCCCGGGACAGGAATGTCAGGCGGGGAGCTGTTTTTT. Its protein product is CPGTGMSGGELFF.

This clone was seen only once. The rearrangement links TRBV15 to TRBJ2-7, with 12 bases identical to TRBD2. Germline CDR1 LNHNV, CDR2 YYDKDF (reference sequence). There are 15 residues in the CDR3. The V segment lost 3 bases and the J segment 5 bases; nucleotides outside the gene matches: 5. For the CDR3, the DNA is TGTGCCACCAGCAGCCTAGCGGGAGGGAAGGACGAGCAGTACTTC. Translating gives CATSSLAGGKDEQYF.

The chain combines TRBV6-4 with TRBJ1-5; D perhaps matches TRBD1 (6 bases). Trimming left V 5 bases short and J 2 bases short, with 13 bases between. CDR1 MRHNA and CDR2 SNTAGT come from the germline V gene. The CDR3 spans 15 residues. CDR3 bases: TGTGCCAGCAGTTCGACAGGTGGAGGCAATCAGCCCCAGCATTTT. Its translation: CASSSTGGGNQPQHF.

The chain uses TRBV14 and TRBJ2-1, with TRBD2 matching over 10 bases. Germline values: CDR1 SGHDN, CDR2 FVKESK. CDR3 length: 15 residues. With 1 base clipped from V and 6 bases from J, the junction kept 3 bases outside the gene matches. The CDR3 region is CASSQVGTSVNEQFF. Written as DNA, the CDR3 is TGTGCCAGCAGCCAAGTCGGGACTAGCGTCAATGAGCAGTTCTTC.

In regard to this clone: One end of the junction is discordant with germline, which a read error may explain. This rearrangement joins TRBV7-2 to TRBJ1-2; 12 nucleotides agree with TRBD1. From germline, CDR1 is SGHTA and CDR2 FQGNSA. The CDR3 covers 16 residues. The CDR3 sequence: CASSLVGTGGAGGYSF. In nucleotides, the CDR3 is TGTGCCAGCAGCTTAGTTGGGACAGGGGGCGCAGGGGGCTACTCCTTC.

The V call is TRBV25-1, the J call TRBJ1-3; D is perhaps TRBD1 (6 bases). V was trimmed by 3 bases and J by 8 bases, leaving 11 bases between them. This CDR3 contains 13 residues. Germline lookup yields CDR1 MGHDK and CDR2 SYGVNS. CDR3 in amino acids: CASSDFRGYTIYF. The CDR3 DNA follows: TGTGCCAGCAGTGACTTCAGGGGATACACCATATATTTT.